This record concerns one TCR beta chain sequence. The extraction recovered at least 5 micrograms of total RNA per sample. CDR3 length equals 14 residues. V was cut by 5 bases and J by 8 bases, with 18 bases left in between. The source of the sample is a study of blood T cells in healthy people across ages. Together with a sample-barcoded 5' primer, a J-beta primer mix was included in a second PCR lasting roughly 6 to 12 cycles. From the 5' RACE reads, TCRdb called clonotypes with MiXCR, one entry per CDR3 protein. Here the sample spans approximately 810,000 distinct CDR3 sequences, more than 25% being singletons.

This chain uses TRBV12-3 or TRBV12-4 with TRBJ1-2, with a tentative D call TRBD1 (6 bases). Sequencing was done on a sample of blood. The TCR was taken from a woman aged 80 or over in good health. Here the CDR3 reads CASSQGMRIGGYTF. Written as DNA, the CDR3 is TGTGCCAGCAGTCAGGGGATGCGGATAGGGGGCTACACCTTC.